This record looks at one T cell receptor (beta chain) sequence and its context. Its antigen remains unknown. PCR employed 60 Vbeta and 13 Jbeta primers. Original methodology: A follow-up analysis tallied 73 million or so unique TCR beta chains, roughly 11 million shared. Produced via immunoSEQ multiplex PCR; TCRdb's table is partial and in-frame only. The V and J calls and clone size are taken from that table; D and trimming were inferred from the DNA. This table has approximately 160,000 clones, roughly 85% appearing once. The data were taken from a study of cytomegalovirus exposure and HLA in healthy donors. Study findings and constraints: Investigators reported 150 to 200 TCR beta chains as tied to cytomegalovirus. According to a later analysis, most TCR beta chains associated with CMV appeared HLA-restricted.

Likely unrecorded immune exposures existed in these nominally healthy donors. Germline V lookup: CDR1 MNHEY, CDR2 SMNVEV (reference sequence). CDR3 length: 14 amino acids. Trimming took 6 bases from V and 4 from J, leaving 13 bases between them. The sequence was collected from a male donor in good health and CMV-seronegative. The V gene is TRBV27, the J gene TRBJ1-5; no reliable D call. Sequenced sample: PBMCs. In DNA, the CDR3 is TGTGCCAGCAGGCCCCTTGGAGGGAATCAGCCCCAGCATTTT. This codes for CASRPLGGNQPQHF.